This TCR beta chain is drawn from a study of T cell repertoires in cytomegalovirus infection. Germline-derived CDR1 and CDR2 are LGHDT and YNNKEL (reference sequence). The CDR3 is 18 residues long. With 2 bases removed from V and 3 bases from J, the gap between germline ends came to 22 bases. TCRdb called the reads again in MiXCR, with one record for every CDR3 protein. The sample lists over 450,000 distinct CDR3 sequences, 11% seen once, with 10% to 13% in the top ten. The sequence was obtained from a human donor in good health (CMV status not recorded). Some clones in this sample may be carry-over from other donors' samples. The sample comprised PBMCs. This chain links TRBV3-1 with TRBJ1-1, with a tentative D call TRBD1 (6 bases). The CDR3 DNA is TGTGCCAGCAGCCAATCTTTCGGGCGGGGGCGCGAGGACACTGAAGCTTTCTTT. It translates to CASSQSFGRGREDTEAFF.